Listed below are T cell receptor beta chains from one sample, sequenced in a study of vaccination effects on CD4 cells after COVID-19. Their cognate antigens are unknown. Assay used: immunoSEQ multiplex PCR; TCRdb lists only in-frame clones, some missing. The data contain roughly 59,000 clones, roughly 80% of them singletons. The material sequenced was CD4+ T cells from PBMCs cultured with HCoV-OC43 spike peptides, taken after COVID-19 vaccination. All receptors come from a human donor who received a COVID-19 vaccine. Each CDR3 is given with its conserved first and last residue. The size of a clone is reported for some rows only, either as once, few or many, or as a class for expanded clones.

v_gene	abundance	j_gene	CDR3aa
TRBV9	once	TRBJ1-2	CASSVAGWGDGYTF
TRBV12-3/TRBV12-4	-	TRBJ1-3	CASSLGRGPLYF
TRBV2	-	TRBJ2-4	CASSVEGQAILAKNIQYF
TRBV6-5	-	TRBJ1-6	CASRTYRSNSPLHF
TRBV30	-	TRBJ1-1	CAWIYGTAGTEAFF
TRBV4-1	few	TRBJ2-1	CASSQTLRVDEQFF
TRBV10-3	-	TRBJ2-5	CAISNLIRGTETQYF
TRBV19	few	TRBJ1-2	CASSTDRGLYGYTF
TRBV19	-	TRBJ1-2	CASSIPPQGYGYTF
TRBV5-6	-	TRBJ1-1	CASSLVGQGIPPEAFF
TRBV24-1	-	TRBJ1-2	CATSEATLGVGYTF
TRBV6-6	-	TRBJ1-5	CASSYPGQGNQPQHF
TRBV5-4	few	TRBJ2-4	CASSLGRENIQYF
TRBV18	-	TRBJ2-5	CASSPPPEETQYF
TRBV25-1	-	TRBJ2-1	CASSEYSIRDEQFF
TRBV18	-	TRBJ2-2	CASSPPIPDRTYTGELFF
TRBV5-1	-	TRBJ1-2	CASSLGQVAIDGYTF
TRBV24-1	-	TRBJ2-5	CATSDPRGGPETQYF
TRBV28	-	TRBJ1-1	CASSLGTRVVAEAFF
TRBV5-6	-	TRBJ1-6	CASSLRQGRIYNSPLHF
TRBV5-1	-	TRBJ2-2	CASSLEGTVNTGELFF
TRBV19	few	TRBJ1-1	CASSIRGQNTEAFF
TRBV7-8	-	TRBJ1-3	CASSYLNGNTIYF
TRBV24-1	-	TRBJ1-1	CATRGGSNTEAFF
TRBV3-1/TRBV3-2	-	TRBJ1-2	CASSQPSLVRGYTF
TRBV5-1	-	TRBJ2-2	CASSLGLWLGNTGELFF
TRBV6-1	few	TRBJ1-6	CASSETVFGSPLHF
TRBV3-1/TRBV3-2	-	TRBJ2-3	CASSHSPDTQYF
TRBV2	-	TRBJ2-6	CASTPLSGANVLTF
TRBV3-1/TRBV3-2	-	TRBJ1-6	CASSPKGQINSPLHF
TRBV5-1	-	TRBJ2-1	CASNLDLAVGGSSYEQFF
TRBV18	-	TRBJ1-4	CASSPPKGAGDNEKLFF
TRBV6-2/TRBV6-3	-	TRBJ1-1	CASTPQGRLMTEAFF
TRBV9	once	TRBJ2-1	CASSVATSGGVGNEQFF
TRBV25-1	-	TRBJ1-3	CASSDAGGSGNTIYF
TRBV19	-	TRBJ2-1	CASSIEGRGGNEQFF
TRBV6-4	-	TRBJ1-5	CASSDSGVFYQPQHF